One sample yielded the 4 T cell receptor beta chains listed below, sequenced in a study of cytomegalovirus exposure and HLA in healthy donors. 60 Vbeta and 13 Jbeta primers were used in PCR. Using immunoSEQ multiplex PCR, the repertoire was profiled, and TCRdb retains in-frame clones only, with some absent. Here the sample spans about 110,000 clones, roughly 80% being singletons. Sequencing was performed on PBMCs. The receptors were sampled from a man between 45 and 60 years old in good health and CMV-seronegative.

The CDR3 reads CASSPSGGSSYNEQFF. CDR3 DNA sequence: TGCGCCAGCAGCCCTTCCGGGGGAAGCTCCTACAATGAGCAGTTCTTC. V is TRBV5-1 and J is TRBJ2-1; D may be TRBD2 (6 bases). V was trimmed by 4 bases and J by 0 bases, leaving 14 bases between them. Germline CDR1 reads SGHRS; CDR2 reads YFSETQ. CDR3 size: 16 residues.

The gene calls are TRBV6-1 and TRBJ2-5; the match to TRBD2 covers 14 bases. This CDR3 has 14 amino acids. Germline CDR1 MNHNS, CDR2 SASEGT. V lost 10 bases to trimming and J lost 5 bases; unmatched junction nucleotides: 6. The CDR3 DNA sequence: TGTGCCATCAAGACTAGCGGGGGGGAGGAGACCCAGTACTTC. It yields the protein CAIKTSGGEETQYF.

The chain recombines TRBV7-9 with TRBJ1-1, with 8 bases fitting TRBD1. V lost 5 bases and J lost 5; bases outside the gene matches: 7. Germline assignment: CDR1 SEHNR and CDR2 FQNEAQ (reference sequence). This CDR3 spans 14 amino acids. Written as DNA, the CDR3 is TGTGCCAGCAGCCTCTACGACAGGGGAACTGAAGCTTTCTTT. The encoded protein is CASSLYDRGTEAFF.

This clone appeared once. The gene calls are TRBV7-2 and TRBJ2-7; D is uncertain. Germline V gene sequence: CDR1 SGHTA, CDR2 FQGNSA. V was shortened by 7 bases and J by 2 bases, with 18 bases between the two germline ends. This CDR3 has 15 amino acids. Here the CDR3 reads CASTPGLAATYEQYF. The CDR3 nucleotides are TGTGCCAGCACCCCGGGTCTGGCAGCTACCTACGAGCAGTACTTC.